What follows are 6 T cell receptor beta chains derived from one specimen sequenced in a study of blood T cell repertoires in COVID-19. Assay: immunoSEQ multiplex PCR; the TCRdb copy retains only in-frame clones and omits some. Of around 210,000 clones listed, 80% are singletons. The sample comprised peripheral blood. These receptors were obtained from a woman aged 70-85 years with acute or convalescent COVID-19.

The chain joins TRBV19 to TRBJ2-2, with TRBD2 matching over 10 bases. The CDR3 spans 17 residues. Trimming at V came to 2 bases and at J to 2 bases, leaving 5 bases not matched to a gene. Germline loops: CDR1 LNHDA, CDR2 SQIVND (reference sequence). The CDR3 here is CASSITELAGNTGELFF. The DNA of the CDR3 is TGTGCCAGTAGTATAACGGAACTAGCGGGAAACACCGGGGAGCTGTTTTTT.

This clone has just one count. The rearrangement joins TRBV27 to TRBJ2-1, with a tentative D call TRBD2 (6 bases). The length of the CDR3 is 14 residues. Germline values: CDR1 MNHEY, CDR2 SMNVEV (reference sequence). The V end lost 6 bases, the J end lost 13 bases, and 22 bases lay between the germline ends. CDR3 amino acids: CASSPSPQTRSQFF. CDR3 coding DNA: TGTGCCAGCAGCCCTTCCCCCCAGACTAGGTCACAGTTCTTC.

The rearrangement uses TRBV30 and TRBJ2-1, with a weak D call TRBD2 (6 bases). This CDR3 comprises 14 residues. V lost 5 bases, J lost 3 bases, and 14 bases lay in between. The germline gives CDR1 GTSNPN, CDR2 SVGIG (reference sequence). This chain's CDR3 is CAWLSGTFYNEQFF. For the CDR3, the DNA is TGTGCCTGGCTATCCGGGACTTTCTACAATGAGCAGTTCTTC.

The chain employs TRBV6-5 and TRBJ2-7, with 10 positions matching TRBD2. Germline values: CDR1 MNHEY, CDR2 SVGAGI. This CDR3 comprises 15 residues. The V segment lost 5 bases and the J segment 1 base; nucleotides outside the gene matches: 5. CDR3 sequence (DNA): TGTGCCAGCAGTCGGAGCGGGGGGGAGTCCTACGAGCAGTACTTC. Translating gives CASSRSGGESYEQYF.

This chain uses TRBV14 with TRBJ2-7, with 8 bases matching TRBD1. The V segment lost 5 bases and the J segment 2 bases; nucleotides outside the gene matches: 11. The CDR3 covers 16 residues. Germline V gene lookup returns CDR1 SGHDN and CDR2 FVKESK. CDR3 sequence: CASSIWAGGLAYEQYF. DNA of the CDR3: TGTGCCAGCAGCATCTGGGCAGGGGGCCTAGCCTACGAGCAGTACTTC.

V gene TRBV30 combines with J gene TRBJ1-4; the D is unclear. V gave up 0 bases and J gave up 8 bases, with 10 bases separating them. Germline values: CDR1 GTSNPN, CDR2 SVGIG (reference sequence). The CDR3 covers 13 residues. CDR3 protein: CAWSVVGWEKLFF. The DNA for the CDR3 is TGTGCCTGGAGTGTGGTTGGCTGGGAAAAACTGTTTTTT.